This T cell receptor beta chain was sequenced for a study of blood T cell repertoires in COVID-19. Turning to the study itself: Nucleic acid was either cDNA or gDNA, and it came from T cells, B-cell-depleted T cells, or PBMCs.

The authors' processing: Using reference gene primer amplification, nucleated cell counts were estimated. Profiling relied on immunoSEQ multiplex PCR, and the TCRdb table lists in-frame clones only, not all of them. For V, J and clone size, that table is used; D and trimming come from the DNA. The data contain about 87,000 clones, about nine tenths of them seen just once; the ten biggest clones take up 4.5% to 5%. Material for sequencing was peripheral blood. This receptor was identified in an elderly woman with acute or convalescent COVID-19.

CDR3 sequence reads: CASSIRLAGGEQYF. Written as DNA, the CDR3 is TGTGCCAGCAGCATTAGACTAGCGGGGGGCGAGCAGTACTTC. The chain couples TRBV5-4 to TRBJ2-7, with TRBD2 matching 13 bases. The germline gives CDR1 SGHNT, CDR2 YYREEE (reference sequence). Losses at the gene ends were 4 bases for V and 6 bases for J; bases not matched to a gene: 4. The CDR3 is made up of 14 amino acids.